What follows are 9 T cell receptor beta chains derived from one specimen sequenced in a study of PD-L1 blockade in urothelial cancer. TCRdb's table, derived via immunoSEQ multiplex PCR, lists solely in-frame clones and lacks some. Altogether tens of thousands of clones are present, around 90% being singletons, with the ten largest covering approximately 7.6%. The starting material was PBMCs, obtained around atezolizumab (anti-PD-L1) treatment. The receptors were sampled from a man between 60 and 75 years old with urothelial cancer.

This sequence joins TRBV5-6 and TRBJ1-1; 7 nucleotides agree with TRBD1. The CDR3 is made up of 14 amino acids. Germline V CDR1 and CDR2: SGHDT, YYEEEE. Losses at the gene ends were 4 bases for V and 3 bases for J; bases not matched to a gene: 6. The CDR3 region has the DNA TGTGCCAGCAGCGCGAACAGGGGTGACACTGAAGCTTTCTTT. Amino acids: CASSANRGDTEAFF.

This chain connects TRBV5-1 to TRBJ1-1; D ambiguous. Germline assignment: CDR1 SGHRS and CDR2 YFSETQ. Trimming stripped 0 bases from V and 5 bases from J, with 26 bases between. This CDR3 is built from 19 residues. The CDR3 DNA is TGCGCCAGCAGCTTGGCCCAGTTTGATAAAGGTACGAGGGAGACTGAAGCTTTCTTT. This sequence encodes CASSLAQFDKGTRETEAFF.

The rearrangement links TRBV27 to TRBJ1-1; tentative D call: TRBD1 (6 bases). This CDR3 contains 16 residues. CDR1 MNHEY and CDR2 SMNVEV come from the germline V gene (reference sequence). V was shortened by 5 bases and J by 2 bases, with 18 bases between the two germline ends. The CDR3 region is CASSPGLGGGNTEAFF. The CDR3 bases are TGTGCCAGCAGTCCAGGATTAGGGGGGGGAAACACTGAAGCTTTCTTT.

In DNA form, the CDR3 reads TGTGCCAGTAGTATCTCCAGGGGAGGCACAGATACGCAGTATTTT. Its translation is CASSISRGGTDTQYF. This chain connects TRBV19 to TRBJ2-3; D may be TRBD1 (6 bases). The V gene's germline CDR1 is LNHDA and CDR2 SQIVND (reference sequence). The germline V and J ends were trimmed by 3 bases and 1 base, with 11 bases remaining between them. The CDR3 contains 15 residues.

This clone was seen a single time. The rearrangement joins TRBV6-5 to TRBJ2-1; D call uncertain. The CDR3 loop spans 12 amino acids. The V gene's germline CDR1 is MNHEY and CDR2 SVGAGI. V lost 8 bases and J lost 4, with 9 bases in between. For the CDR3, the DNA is TGTGCCAGCGGTTCGAGGTACAATGAGCAGTTCTTC. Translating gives CASGSRYNEQFF.

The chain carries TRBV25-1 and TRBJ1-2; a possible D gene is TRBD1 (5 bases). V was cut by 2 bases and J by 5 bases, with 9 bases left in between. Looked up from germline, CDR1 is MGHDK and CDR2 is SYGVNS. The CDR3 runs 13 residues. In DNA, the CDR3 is TGTGCCAGCAGTGAAACAGGCCTGTATGGCTACACCTTC. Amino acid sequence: CASSETGLYGYTF.

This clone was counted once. CDR3 residues: CASTMDTNSYNSPLHF. The CDR3 DNA is TGTGCCAGTACCATGGACACAAACTCCTATAATTCACCCCTCCACTTT. This rearrangement joins TRBV19 to TRBJ1-6; TRBD1 is a possible D gene (5 bases). V dropped 7 bases and J dropped 0 bases, with 13 bases sitting between them. Per the germline V gene, CDR1 is LNHDA and CDR2 is SQIVND (reference sequence). The CDR3 loop spans 16 amino acids.

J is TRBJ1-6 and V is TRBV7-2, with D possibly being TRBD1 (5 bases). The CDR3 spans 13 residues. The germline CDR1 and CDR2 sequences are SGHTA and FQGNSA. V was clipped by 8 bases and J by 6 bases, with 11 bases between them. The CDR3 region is CASLAGVNSPLHF. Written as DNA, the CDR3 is TGTGCCAGCTTAGCGGGGGTTAATTCACCCCTCCACTTT.

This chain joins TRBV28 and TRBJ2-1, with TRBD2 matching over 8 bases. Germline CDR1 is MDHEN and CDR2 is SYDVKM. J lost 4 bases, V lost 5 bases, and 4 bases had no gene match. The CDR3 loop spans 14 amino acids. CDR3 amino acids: CASSDGGVYNEQFF. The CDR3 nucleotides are TGTGCCAGCAGTGACGGGGGGGTTTACAATGAGCAGTTCTTC.